This T cell receptor beta chain was retrieved from a study of blood T cell repertoires in COVID-19. Study at large: COVID-19 samples, acute and convalescent, were from the United States, Italy and Spain.

The repertoire was sequenced with immunoSEQ multiplex PCR; TCRdb's copy has only in-frame clones and lacks some. The data hold fewer than 450,000 clones, with roughly 91% observed a single time. Adults between about 18 and 95 years of age took part from more than 20 US areas. Recovery among Cohort 3 donors was established by two negative PCRs, clearance, or symptom resolution. Source material: PBMCs or T cells enriched from blood (not recorded which). This clonotype was obtained from a man between 18 and 29 years old who had recovered from COVID-19.

CDR3: CASSKIPRQGGQQPQHF. The CDR3 DNA reads as TGTGCCAGTAGCAAAATTCCCCGACAGGGGGGCCAACAGCCCCAGCATTTT. The chain joins TRBV19 to TRBJ1-5; 9 bases match TRBD1. The CDR3 is 17 residues long. CDR1 is LNHDA and CDR2 is SQIVND in the germline V gene (reference sequence). V shed 6 bases and J 7 bases; nucleotides not matched to a gene: 16.